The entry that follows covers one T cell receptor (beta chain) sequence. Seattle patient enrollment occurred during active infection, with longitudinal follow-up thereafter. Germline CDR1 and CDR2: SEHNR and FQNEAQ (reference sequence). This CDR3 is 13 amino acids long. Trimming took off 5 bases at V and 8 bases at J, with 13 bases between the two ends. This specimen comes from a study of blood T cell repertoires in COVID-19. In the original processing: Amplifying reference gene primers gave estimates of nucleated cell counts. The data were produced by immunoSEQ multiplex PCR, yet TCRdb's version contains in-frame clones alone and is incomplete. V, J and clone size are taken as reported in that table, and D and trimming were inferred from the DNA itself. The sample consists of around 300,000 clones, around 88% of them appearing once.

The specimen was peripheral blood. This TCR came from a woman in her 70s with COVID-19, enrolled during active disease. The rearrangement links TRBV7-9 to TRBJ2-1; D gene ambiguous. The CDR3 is CASSIRRLDEQFF. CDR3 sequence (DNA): TGTGCCAGCAGCATCCGGAGACTCGATGAGCAGTTCTTC.